This passage covers 29 T cell receptor beta chains from one sample sequenced in a study of human thymus T cells. Thymic material originated from resections removed in the course of corrective heart surgery. Data came from immunoSEQ multiplex PCR; TCRdb stores just in-frame clones and leaves some out. The data contain 120,000 or so clones, around 94% of them singletons. Sample: thymus tissue. The receptors were sampled from a boy under two years old with a congenital heart defect but otherwise immunologically healthy.

The rearrangement links TRBV27 to TRBJ2-7; D may be TRBD1 (5 bases). The V end lost 5 bases, the J end lost 0 bases, and 20 bases lay between the germline ends. CDR1 MNHEY and CDR2 SMNVEV come from the germline V gene (reference sequence). This CDR3 has 17 residues. The CDR3 nucleotides are TGTGCCAGCAGTCCCCTGGCAGACAGCCCCAGCTCCTACGAGCAGTACTTC. Translation: CASSPLADSPSSYEQYF.

The J gene is TRBJ1-5, the V gene TRBV19; D unclear. Trimming shortened V by 7 bases and J by 2 bases, and 6 bases separated the two germline ends. Germline loops: CDR1 LNHDA, CDR2 SQIVND (reference sequence). The CDR3 consists of 12 residues. The CDR3, as DNA: TGTGCCAGTATGGACGGCAATCAGCCCCAGCATTTT. It yields the protein CASMDGNQPQHF.

This rearrangement joins TRBV7-3 to TRBJ1-6; D might be TRBD1 (5 bases). CDR1 SGHTA and CDR2 FQGTGA come from the germline V gene. The CDR3 is 15 residues long. Trimming cost V 0 bases and J 8 bases, with 11 bases left between them. CDR3 in DNA: TGTGCCAGCAGCTTAACGGGGGGGAAGGATTCACCCCTCCACTTT. Its translation: CASSLTGGKDSPLHF.

V usage is TRBV6-7 and J usage is TRBJ1-5; 7 positions agree with TRBD1. Being an ORF, TRBV6-7 has a function that is uncertain. This CDR3 is 14 amino acids long. With V trimmed by 5 bases and J by 7 bases, 8 bases remained unmatched. The CDR3 nucleotides read TGTGCCAGCAGTCCTAAACAGGGGAACCAGCCCCAGCATTTT. It yields the protein CASSPKQGNQPQHF.

This clone was observed once. CDR3 coding DNA: TGCGCCAGCAGCTTGGATAACAGGTGGCCTGACGAGCAGTACTTC. This sequence encodes CASSLDNRWPDEQYF. The genes are TRBV5-1 and TRBJ2-7; weak D call: TRBD1 (5 bases). The V gene's germline CDR1 is SGHRS and CDR2 YFSETQ. The CDR3 extends over 15 amino acids. V was trimmed by 0 bases and J by 5 bases, leaving 15 bases between them.

This rearrangement joins TRBV27 to TRBJ2-1, with 13 bases aligning to TRBD2. V lost 8 bases to trimming and J lost 10 bases; unmatched junction nucleotides: 2. CDR3 length: 12 amino acids. Per the germline V gene, CDR1 is MNHEY and CDR2 is SMNVEV (reference sequence). CDR3 bases: TGTGCCAGCGGGGGACTAGCGGGGGAGCAGTTCTTC. Its protein is CASGGLAGEQFF.

The chain links TRBV7-2 to TRBJ1-1; D is unresolved. Germline V gene lookup returns CDR1 SGHTA and CDR2 FQGNSA. Deletions cut 5 bases from V and 0 bases from J, with 10 bases between. This CDR3 region has 14 residues. The CDR3 sequence: CASSTTGMNTEAFF. The CDR3, as DNA: TGTGCCAGCAGCACGACCGGAATGAACACTGAAGCTTTCTTT.

The V call is TRBV28, the J call TRBJ2-3; D not certain. The CDR3 spans 15 residues. The germline V gene has CDR1 MDHEN and CDR2 SYDVKM. The V end lost 2 bases, the J end lost 5 bases, and 14 bases lay between the germline ends. Written as DNA, the CDR3 is TGTGCCAGCAGTTTAGGGGTGCCGGCGAGAGATACGCAGTATTTT. It is translated as CASSLGVPARDTQYF.

The chain links TRBV7-8 to TRBJ2-5; 7 bases fit TRBD2. Germline V gives CDR1 SGHVS, CDR2 FQNEAQ. V lost 1 base, J lost 3 bases, and 5 bases stayed unmatched. The CDR3 contains 15 residues. The CDR3 loop is CASSLVRGREETQYF. CDR3 coding DNA: TGTGCCAGCAGCTTAGTGCGGGGGAGAGAAGAGACCCAGTACTTC.

The gene calls are TRBV11-2 and TRBJ1-5, with D possibly matching TRBD1 (5 bases). Trimming took off 4 bases at V and 1 base at J, with 14 bases between the two ends. CDR1 is SGHAT and CDR2 is FQNNGV in the germline V gene. CDR3 length: 16 residues. DNA of the CDR3: TGTGCCAGCAGCTCTCAGGACATTCCCAGCAATCAGCCCCAGCATTTT. Protein sequence: CASSSQDIPSNQPQHF. Combining the CDR3 with reference TRBV11-2 and TRBJ1-5 gives the whole variable domain EAGVAQSPRYKIIEKRQSVAFWCNPISGHATLYWYQQILGQGPKLLIQFQNNGVVDDSQLPKDRFSAERLKGVDSTLKIQPAKLEDSAVYLCASSSQDIPSNQPQHFGDGTRLSIL.

The DNA for the CDR3 is TGTGCCAGCAGCTTAGCGGGAGGGGGAGCTAACTATGGCTACACCTTC. Amino acids: CASSLAGGGANYGYTF. V usage is TRBV7-2 and J usage is TRBJ1-2, with D maybe TRBD1 (6 bases). The germline V and J ends were trimmed by 0 bases and 0 bases, with 11 bases remaining between them. Germline CDR1 is SGHTA and CDR2 is FQGNSA. The CDR3 has 16 amino acids.

The gene calls are TRBV7-9 and TRBJ1-3; 7 bases match TRBD1. V lost 4 bases and J lost 4; bases outside the gene matches: 13. This CDR3 is 17 amino acids long. Per germline, CDR1 SEHNR and CDR2 FQNEAQ (reference sequence). CDR3 amino acids: CASSSPYPTGLGNTIYF. The DNA for the CDR3 is TGTGCCAGCAGCTCCCCTTACCCGACAGGGCTCGGAAACACCATATATTTT. The variable domain in full, with the rest retrieved from reference TRBV7-9 and TRBJ1-3, is DTGVSQNPRHKITKRGQNVTFRCDPISEHNRLYWYRQTLGQGPEFLTYFQNEAQLEKSRLLSDRFSAERPKGSFSTLEIQRTEQGDSAMYLCASSSPYPTGLGNTIYFGEGSWLTVV.

The chain's CDR3 is CASSLWGKEAFF. The CDR3 DNA is TGTGCCAGCAGTTTATGGGGGAAAGAAGCTTTCTTT. V gene TRBV28 combines with J gene TRBJ1-1; D uncertain. Germline loops: CDR1 MDHEN, CDR2 SYDVKM. CDR3 size: 12 residues. V lost 0 bases and J 8 bases, leaving 7 bases between the germline ends. The full variable domain, its missing parts supplied by reference TRBV28 and TRBJ1-1, is DVKVTQSSRYLVKRTGEKVFLECVQDMDHENMFWYRQDPGLGLRLIYFSYDVKMKEKGDIPEGYSVSREKKERFSLILESASTNQTSMYLCASSLWGKEAFFGQGTRLTVV.

The chain uses TRBV19 and TRBJ2-1; perhaps TRBD2 as D (7 bases). The V end lost 3 bases, the J end lost 6 bases, and 15 bases lay between the germline ends. Germline CDR1 is LNHDA and CDR2 is SQIVND (reference sequence). The CDR3 has 15 amino acids. The CDR3 DNA follows: TGTGCCAGTAGTATTGGGGGGGGGCCTCTCAATGAGCAGTTCTTC. It is translated as CASSIGGGPLNEQFF. Full variable domain (rest looked up from reference TRBV19 and TRBJ2-1): DGGITQSPKYLFRKEGQNVTLSCEQNLNHDAMYWYRQDPGQGLRLIYYSQIVNDFQKGDIAEGYSVSREKKESFPLTVTSAQKNPTAFYLCASSIGGGPLNEQFFGPGTRLTVL.

V gene TRBV2 combines with J gene TRBJ2-2, with D uncertain. The CDR3 runs 11 residues. CDR1 SNHLY and CDR2 FYNNEI come from the germline V gene. V shed 10 bases and J shed 1 base, with 4 bases lying between them. The CDR3: CAIQNTGELFF. CDR3 bases: TGTGCCATACAGAACACCGGGGAGCTGTTTTTT. The full variable domain, completed using reference TRBV2 and TRBJ2-2, is EPEVTQTPSHQVTQMGQEVILRCVPISNHLYFYWYRQILGQKVEFLVSFYNNEISEKSEIFDDQFSVERPDGSNFTLKIRSTKLEDSAMYFCAIQNTGELFFGEGSRLTVL.

The V gene is TRBV4-3, the J gene TRBJ1-4, with D possibly being TRBD1 (5 bases). The V end was cut by 0 bases, the J end by 4 bases, with 15 bases between. Germline V gene lookup returns CDR1 LGHNA and CDR2 YSLEER. CDR3 length: 17 residues. The CDR3 sequence is CASSQESKGLDNEKLFF. CDR3 sequence (DNA): TGCGCCAGCAGCCAAGAGTCAAAGGGGCTAGATAATGAAAAACTGTTTTTT.

The rearrangement uses TRBV5-1 and TRBJ2-3; 9 nucleotides agree with TRBD2. The CDR3 sequence is 16 residues long. The ends lost 0 bases at V and 2 bases at J; junction bases unmatched: 4. CDR1 is SGHRS, CDR2 YFSETQ, per germline. CDR3: CASSLGSGGTTDTQYF. The CDR3 DNA is TGCGCCAGCAGCTTGGGTAGCGGGGGAACCACAGATACGCAGTATTTT.

This chain joins TRBV5-6 and TRBJ2-1, with D perhaps matching TRBD2 (6 bases). The CDR3 sequence is 17 residues long. The V gene lost 0 bases and the J gene lost 1 base, with 14 bases spanning the gap. Germline V gene sequence: CDR1 SGHDT, CDR2 YYEEEE. The chain's CDR3 is CASSLAVRGHSYNEQFF. CDR3 nucleotides: TGTGCCAGCAGCTTGGCCGTGCGGGGTCATTCCTACAATGAGCAGTTCTTC.

The V gene is TRBV28, the J gene TRBJ2-3; perhaps D is TRBD1 or TRBD2 (6 bases each). Germline CDR1 reads MDHEN; CDR2 reads SYDVKM. Trimming stripped 3 bases from V and 3 bases from J, with 19 bases between. The CDR3 is 17 amino acids. The CDR3 coding sequence is TGTGCCAGCAGTTTCCACGTGGCAGGGGAGGATACAGATACGCAGTATTTT. It is translated as CASSFHVAGEDTDTQYF.

V gene TRBV29-1 combines with J gene TRBJ1-1; D perhaps matches TRBD1 (5 bases). Trimming removed 7 bases from V and 1 base from J, with 19 bases in between. Germline assignment: CDR1 SQVTM and CDR2 ANQGSEA. There are 15 residues in the CDR3. CDR3 loop: CSGGPQGRKNTEAFF. Here the CDR3 DNA reads TGCAGCGGCGGTCCCCAGGGACGGAAGAACACTGAAGCTTTCTTT.

The chain combines TRBV7-9 with TRBJ2-7, with D possibly matching TRBD2 (6 bases). Germline assignment: CDR1 SEHNR and CDR2 FQNEAQ (reference sequence). This CDR3 is 16 amino acids long. Trimming took off 5 bases at V and 1 base at J, with 18 bases between the two ends. Written as DNA, the CDR3 is TGTGCCAGCAGCCCCTTCCCAGATAGCGGTTCCTACGAGCAGTACTTC. The encoded protein is CASSPFPDSGSYEQYF.

This clone was counted only a few times. The gene calls are TRBV27 and TRBJ1-6; D unresolved. The CDR3 sequence is 15 residues long. V was clipped by 7 bases and J by 11 bases, with 21 bases between them. Germline CDR1 and CDR2: MNHEY and SMNVEV (reference sequence). The CDR3 is CASTLQGGRAAPLHF. The DNA of the CDR3 is TGTGCCAGCACCCTACAAGGCGGGCGGGCGGCACCCCTCCACTTT.

The chain uses TRBV7-2 and TRBJ2-1; maybe TRBD1 (6 bases). Germline CDR1 reads SGHTA; CDR2 reads FQGNSA. The length of the CDR3 is 15 residues. Trimming shortened V by 5 bases and J by 4 bases, and 15 bases separated the two germline ends. The CDR3 DNA is TGTGCCAGCAGCCCGATAGGACAGATTTACAATGAGCAGTTCTTC. Amino acids: CASSPIGQIYNEQFF.

The gene calls are TRBV19 and TRBJ2-1; D may be TRBD1 (5 bases). Germline CDR1 LNHDA, CDR2 SQIVND (reference sequence). V lost 8 bases and J lost 8, with 16 bases in between. The CDR3 runs 13 residues. The CDR3 DNA follows: TGTGCCAGTGGACCAGGGCCGACGGATGAGCAGTTCTTC. It is translated as CASGPGPTDEQFF.

This chain joins TRBV30 and TRBJ1-1, with D possibly TRBD1 on 5 matching bases. The CDR3 spans 16 residues. Looked up from germline, CDR1 is GTSNPN and CDR2 is SVGIG (reference sequence). Trimming took 3 bases from V and 1 from J, leaving 18 bases between them. CDR3: CAWSFNGTPGNTEAFF. CDR3 in DNA: TGTGCCTGGAGCTTCAACGGGACCCCCGGGAACACTGAAGCTTTCTTT.

The chain uses TRBV2 and TRBJ2-7; 8 positions agree with TRBD2. Germline trimming cut 5 bases from V and 4 bases from J; bases unmatched to any gene: 10. This CDR3 contains 15 residues. Germline V gives CDR1 SNHLY, CDR2 FYNNEI. CDR3 sequence: CASSLVTSEGYEQYF. The CDR3, as DNA: TGTGCCAGCAGTTTAGTGACTAGCGAGGGATACGAGCAGTACTTC. Complete variable domain (other parts from reference TRBV2 and TRBJ2-7): EPEVTQTPSHQVTQMGQEVILRCVPISNHLYFYWYRQILGQKVEFLVSFYNNEISEKSEIFDDQFSVERPDGSNFTLKIRSTKLEDSAMYFCASSLVTSEGYEQYFGPGTRLTVT.

The V and J genes are TRBV10-3 and TRBJ2-7; the D gene is possibly TRBD2 (6 bases). V dropped 0 bases and J dropped 3 bases, with 15 bases sitting between them. The germline V gene encodes CDR1 ENHRY and CDR2 SYGVKD. The CDR3 consists of 16 residues. DNA of the CDR3: TGTGCCATCAGTGAGTCGCCCGGGACTTCTTTCTACGAGCAGTACTTC. Translating gives CAISESPGTSFYEQYF.

J is TRBJ2-2 and V is TRBV5-4; D is undetermined. Trimming pared 0 bases from V and 0 bases from J, leaving 6 bases between. The CDR3 covers 15 residues. In germline, CDR1 is SGHNT, CDR2 YYREEE (reference sequence). This CDR3 reads CASSLDTPNTGELFF. The CDR3 DNA reads TGTGCCAGCAGCTTGGACACACCGAACACCGGGGAGCTGTTTTTT.

The chain joins TRBV30 to TRBJ2-1; 9 nucleotides match TRBD2. CDR3 length: 13 amino acids. J was trimmed by 7 bases and V by 3 bases; bases with no gene match: 4. The germline CDR1 and CDR2 sequences are GTSNPN and SVGIG (reference sequence). The CDR3 spells CAWRRGGGNEQFF. CDR3 in DNA: TGTGCCTGGAGGCGCGGGGGGGGGAATGAGCAGTTCTTC. The full variable domain, completed using reference TRBV30 and TRBJ2-1, is SQTIHQWPATLVQPVGSPLSLECTVEGTSNPNLYWYRQAAGRGLQLLFYSVGIGQISSEVPQNLSASRPQDRQFILSSKKLLLSDSGFYLCAWRRGGGNEQFFGPGTRLTVL.